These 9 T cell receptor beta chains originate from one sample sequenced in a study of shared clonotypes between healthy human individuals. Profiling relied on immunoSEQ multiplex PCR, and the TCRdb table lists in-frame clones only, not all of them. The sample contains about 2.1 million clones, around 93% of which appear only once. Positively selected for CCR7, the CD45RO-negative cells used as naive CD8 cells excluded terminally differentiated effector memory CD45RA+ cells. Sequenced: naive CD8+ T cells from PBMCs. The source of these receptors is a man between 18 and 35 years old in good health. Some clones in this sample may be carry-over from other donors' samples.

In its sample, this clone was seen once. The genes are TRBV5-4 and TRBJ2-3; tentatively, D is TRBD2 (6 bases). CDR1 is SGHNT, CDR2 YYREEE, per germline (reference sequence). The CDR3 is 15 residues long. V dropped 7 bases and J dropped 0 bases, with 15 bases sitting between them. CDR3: CASLFFGGSTDTQYF. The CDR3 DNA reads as TGTGCCAGCCTCTTTTTTGGAGGGAGCACAGATACGCAGTATTTT. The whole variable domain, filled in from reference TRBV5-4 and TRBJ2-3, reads ETGVTQSPTHLIKTRGQQVTLRCSSQSGHNTVSWYQQALGQGPQFIFQYYREEENGRGNFPPRFSGLQFPNYSSELNVNALELDDSALYLCASLFFGGSTDTQYFGPGTRLTVL.

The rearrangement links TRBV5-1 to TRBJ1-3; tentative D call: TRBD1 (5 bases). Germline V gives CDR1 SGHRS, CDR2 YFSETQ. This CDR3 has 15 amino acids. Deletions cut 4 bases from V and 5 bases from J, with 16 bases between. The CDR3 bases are TGCGCCAGCAGCCCTGGGACGGATGTAAGAAACACCATATATTTT. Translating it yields CASSPGTDVRNTIYF.

The CDR3 bases are TGTGCCAGCAGTTTAAGGACACAGCATGCCGAGCAGTACTTC. Protein sequence: CASSLRTQHAEQYF. This rearrangement joins TRBV27 to TRBJ2-7; TRBD1 is a possible D gene (5 bases). V lost 2 bases and J lost 6, with 14 bases in between. This CDR3 contains 14 residues. CDR1 is MNHEY and CDR2 is SMNVEV in the germline V gene (reference sequence).

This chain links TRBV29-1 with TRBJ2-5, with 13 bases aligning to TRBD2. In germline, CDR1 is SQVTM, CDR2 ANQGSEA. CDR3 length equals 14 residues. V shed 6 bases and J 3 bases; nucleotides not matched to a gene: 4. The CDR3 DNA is TGCAGCGTGGCGGGGACTAGCGGGAAAGAGACCCAGTACTTC. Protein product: CSVAGTSGKETQYF.

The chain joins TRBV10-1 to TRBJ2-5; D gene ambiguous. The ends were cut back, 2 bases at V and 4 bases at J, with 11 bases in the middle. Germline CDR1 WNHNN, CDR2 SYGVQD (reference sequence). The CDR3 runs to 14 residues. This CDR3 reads CASSENRNAETQYF. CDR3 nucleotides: TGCGCCAGCAGTGAGAATCGCAATGCAGAGACCCAGTACTTC.

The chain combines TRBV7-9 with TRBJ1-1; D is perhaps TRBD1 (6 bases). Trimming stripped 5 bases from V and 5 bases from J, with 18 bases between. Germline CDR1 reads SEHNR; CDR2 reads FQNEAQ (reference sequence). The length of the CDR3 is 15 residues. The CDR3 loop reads CASSSYTRGLTEAFF. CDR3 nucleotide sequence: TGTGCCAGCAGCAGCTACACAAGGGGGTTGACTGAAGCTTTCTTT.

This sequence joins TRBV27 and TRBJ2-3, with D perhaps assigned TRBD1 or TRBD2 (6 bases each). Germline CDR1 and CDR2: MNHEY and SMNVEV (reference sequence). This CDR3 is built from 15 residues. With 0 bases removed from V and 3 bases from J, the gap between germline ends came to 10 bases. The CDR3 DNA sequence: TGTGCCAGCAGTTTATCCCCGGGGGCTACAGATACGCAGTATTTT. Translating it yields CASSLSPGATDTQYF.

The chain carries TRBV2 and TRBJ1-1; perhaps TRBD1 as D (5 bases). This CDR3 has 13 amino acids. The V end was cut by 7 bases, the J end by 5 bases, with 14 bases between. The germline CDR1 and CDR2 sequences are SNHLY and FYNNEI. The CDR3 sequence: CASKESGRTEAFF. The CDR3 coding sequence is TGTGCCAGCAAGGAGTCAGGGAGGACTGAAGCTTTCTTT.

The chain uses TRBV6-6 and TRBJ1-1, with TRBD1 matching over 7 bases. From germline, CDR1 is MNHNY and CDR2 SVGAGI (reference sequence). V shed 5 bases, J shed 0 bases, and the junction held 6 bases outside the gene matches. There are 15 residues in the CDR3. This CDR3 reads CASSPSDRVNTEAFF. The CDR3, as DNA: TGTGCCAGCAGTCCTTCCGACAGGGTGAACACTGAAGCTTTCTTT.